This T cell receptor (beta chain) was identified during a study of shared T cell receptors in the human thymus. The table came from immunoSEQ multiplex PCR; TCRdb's copy has only in-frame clones and leaves some out. This sample yields hundreds of thousands of clones, of which approximately 88% are seen a single time; 0.008% to 0.011% belongs to the top ten. There are 16 residues in the CDR3. Per germline, CDR1 MNHEY and CDR2 SVGAGI. Deletions cut 3 bases from V and 0 bases from J, with 11 bases between. The sample was also linked to a second study, of human thymus T cells. As reported in that work: Thymus tissue was removed during corrective cardiac surgery. Biased V and J segment usage appeared in thymus and peripheral blood. There were highly overlapping thymic repertoires among unrelated individuals, as related research reported.

The rearrangement joins TRBV6-5 to TRBJ1-4; TRBD1 is a possible D gene (6 bases). The receptor's source is a boy in the first two years of life with a congenital heart defect. Sequenced: thymocytes. CDR3 DNA: TGTGCCAGCAGTTATGGACAGTCTGCAACTAATGAAAAACTGTTTTTT. This gives the protein CASSYGQSATNEKLFF.